This T cell receptor beta chain came from a study of CD8 T cells in Susac syndrome. CDR3 length equals 16 residues. Germline CDR1 is MNHNS and CDR2 is SASEGT. Trimming removed 5 bases from V and 4 bases from J; junction bases left unmatched: 11. An input of about 0.5 to 1 ug of RNA was subjected to reverse transcription using random hexamers. The amplification used immunoSEQ multiplex PCR on TCR beta CDR3; it spanned 54 Vbeta and 13 Jbeta. TCRdb redid the calling of the immunoSEQ multiplex PCR reads with MiXCR, one entry per CDR3 protein. There are approximately 140,000 distinct CDR3 sequences in the sample; approximately 96% occur only once, and about 0.11% lies in the top ten.

The material sequenced was CD4+ T cells from PBMCs. The chain couples TRBV6-1 to TRBJ2-1, with TRBD1 matching over 7 bases. This receptor was obtained from a human donor with multiple sclerosis. The CDR3 coding sequence is TGTGCCAGCAGTCGACGACAGGGCCAAGTTTACAATGAGCAGTTCTTC. Amino acids: CASSRRQGQVYNEQFF.